This is a list of T cell receptor beta chains from one sample in a study of identical twins. A single record per CDR3 protein comes from TCRdb applying MiXCR to the 5' RACE reads. This table has some 730,000 distinct CDR3 sequences, roughly 18% appearing once. These data are also associated with another study on T cells expressing NK-cell markers.

Specimen: PBMCs. The receptors stem from a woman aged 18-35 years in good health. CDR3s include the opening cysteine and the closing phenylalanine or tryptophan. Each record gives: clone size, D gene, J gene, V gene, CDR3 protein, CDR3 DNA. A D gene is named only where the DNA matches it firmly. Clone size is stated in some rows and not others, as once, few, many or a class when expanded.

clone size: few
D gene: -
J gene: TRBJ2-7
V gene: TRBV4-3
CDR3 protein: CASSQDLLDNYEQYF
CDR3 DNA: TGCGCCAGCAGCCAAGATCTCTTGGACAATTACGAGCAGTACTTC

clone size: few
D gene: TRBD1
J gene: TRBJ2-1
V gene: TRBV5-5
CDR3 protein: CASSPRRQGASYNEQFF
CDR3 DNA: TGTGCCAGCAGCCCGAGAAGACAGGGGGCTTCCTACAATGAGCAGTTCTTC

clone size: few
D gene: -
J gene: TRBJ2-2
V gene: TRBV5-1
CDR3 protein: CASSLEPPGQSGTGELFF
CDR3 DNA: TGCGCCAGCAGCTTGGAACCCCCTGGACAGTCCGGGACCGGGGAGCTGTTTTTT

clone size: -
D gene: -
J gene: TRBJ2-7
V gene: TRBV29-1
CDR3 protein: CSVLVHEQYF
CDR3 DNA: TGCAGCGTTCTCGTCCACGAGCAGTACTTC

clone size: few
D gene: TRBD2
J gene: TRBJ2-7
V gene: TRBV3-1
CDR3 protein: CASSHLAGISYEQYF
CDR3 DNA: TGTGCCAGCAGCCACCTAGCGGGGATCTCCTACGAGCAGTACTTC

clone size: -
D gene: -
J gene: TRBJ2-5
V gene: TRBV7-7
CDR3 protein: CASSQDRQETQYF
CDR3 DNA: TGTGCTAGCAGCCAAGACAGGCAAGAGACCCAGTACTTC

clone size: -
D gene: -
J gene: TRBJ2-5
V gene: TRBV20-1
CDR3 protein: CSASLADQQETQYF
CDR3 DNA: TGCAGTGCTAGCCTTGCGGACCAACAAGAGACCCAGTACTTC

clone size: -
D gene: -
J gene: TRBJ1-4
V gene: TRBV5-1
CDR3 protein: CASSFGYATNEKLFF
CDR3 DNA: TGCGCCAGCAGCTTCGGGTATGCAACTAATGAAAAACTGTTTTTT

clone size: -
D gene: -
J gene: TRBJ2-1
V gene: TRBV5-1
CDR3 protein: CASSVAASYNEQFF
CDR3 DNA: TGCGCCAGCAGCGTGGCAGCCTCCTACAATGAGCAGTTCTTC

clone size: few
D gene: -
J gene: TRBJ1-2
V gene: TRBV7-2
CDR3 protein: CASSLSGAGGYTF
CDR3 DNA: TGTGCCAGCAGCCTTTCAGGGGCGGGCGGCTACACCTTC

clone size: few
D gene: -
J gene: TRBJ2-1
V gene: TRBV7-8
CDR3 protein: CASTARLAFEYEQFF
CDR3 DNA: TGTGCCAGCACCGCCAGATTAGCGTTTGAGTATGAGCAGTTCTTC

clone size: -
D gene: -
J gene: TRBJ2-5
V gene: TRBV25-1
CDR3 protein: CASSERTQYF
CDR3 DNA: TGTGCCAGCAGCGAAAGGACCCAGTACTTC

clone size: -
D gene: TRBD1
J gene: TRBJ2-2
V gene: TRBV12-3/TRBV12-4
CDR3 protein: CASSPRRGGAKGTGELFF
CDR3 DNA: TGTGCCAGCAGCCCAAGACGAGGGGGCGCAAAGGGGACCGGGGAGCTGTTTTTT

clone size: many
D gene: -
J gene: TRBJ2-1
V gene: TRBV7-2
CDR3 protein: CASSPNKWEQFF
CDR3 DNA: TGTGCCAGCAGCCCGAACAAATGGGAGCAGTTCTTC

clone size: -
D gene: -
J gene: TRBJ1-2
V gene: TRBV29-1
CDR3 protein: CSVEERVSRANYGYTF
CDR3 DNA: TGCAGCGTTGAAGAACGAGTCAGCCGAGCTAACTATGGCTACACCTTC

clone size: few
D gene: -
J gene: TRBJ2-5
V gene: TRBV12-5
CDR3 protein: CASGLVRATQYF
CDR3 DNA: TGTGCTAGTGGTTTGGTACGGGCGACCCAGTACTTC

clone size: once
D gene: -
J gene: TRBJ2-7
V gene: TRBV5-1
CDR3 protein: CASSWGTDGQYEQYF
CDR3 DNA: TGCGCCAGCAGCTGGGGGACCGACGGACAATACGAGCAGTACTTC